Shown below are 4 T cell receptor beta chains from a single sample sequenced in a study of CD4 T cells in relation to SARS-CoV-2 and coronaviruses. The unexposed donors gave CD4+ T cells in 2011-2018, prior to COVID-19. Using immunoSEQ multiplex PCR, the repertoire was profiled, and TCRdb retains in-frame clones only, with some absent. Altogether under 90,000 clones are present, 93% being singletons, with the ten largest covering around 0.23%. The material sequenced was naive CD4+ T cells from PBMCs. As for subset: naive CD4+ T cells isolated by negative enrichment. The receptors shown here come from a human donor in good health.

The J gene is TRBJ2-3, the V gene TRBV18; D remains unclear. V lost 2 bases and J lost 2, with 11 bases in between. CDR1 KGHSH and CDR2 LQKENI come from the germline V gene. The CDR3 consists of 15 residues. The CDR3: CASSPSPGATDTQYF. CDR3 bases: TGTGCCAGCTCACCATCCCCGGGCGCCACAGATACGCAGTATTTT.

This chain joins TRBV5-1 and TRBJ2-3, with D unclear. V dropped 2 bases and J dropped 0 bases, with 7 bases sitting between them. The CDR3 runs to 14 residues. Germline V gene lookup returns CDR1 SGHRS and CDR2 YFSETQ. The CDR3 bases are TGCGCCAGCAGCTTTTCAGGCAGCACAGATACGCAGTATTTT. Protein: CASSFSGSTDTQYF.

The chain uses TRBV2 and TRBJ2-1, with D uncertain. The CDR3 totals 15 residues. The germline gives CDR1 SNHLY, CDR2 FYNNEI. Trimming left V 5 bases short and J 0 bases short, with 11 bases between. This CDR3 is CASSLTPSSYNEQFF. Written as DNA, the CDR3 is TGTGCCAGCAGTCTGACCCCGAGCTCCTACAATGAGCAGTTCTTC.

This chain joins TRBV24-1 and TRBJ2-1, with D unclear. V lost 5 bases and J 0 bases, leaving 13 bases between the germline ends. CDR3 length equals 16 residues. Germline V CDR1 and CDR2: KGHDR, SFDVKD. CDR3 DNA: TGTGCCACCAGTGGCTACGTGGGTTTCTCCTACAATGAGCAGTTCTTC. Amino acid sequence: CATSGYVGFSYNEQFF.